This TCR beta chain is drawn from a study of cytomegalovirus exposure and HLA in healthy donors. Germline V gives CDR1 SGDLS, CDR2 YYNGEE. Trimming left V 0 bases short and J 8 bases short, with 12 bases between. CDR3 length: 14 residues. PCR was performed using 60 Vbeta and 13 Jbeta primers. Using immunoSEQ multiplex PCR, the repertoire was profiled, and TCRdb retains in-frame clones only, with some absent. The sample has around 150,000 clones, around 78% seen once. The specimen sequenced was PBMCs. The sequence was obtained from a woman aged 40 to 55 in good health and CMV-seronegative. The rearrangement joins TRBV9 to TRBJ2-1; possibly TRBD2 for D (5 bases). This chain's CDR3 is CASSVAAGVDEQFF. DNA for the CDR3: TGTGCCAGCAGCGTAGCTGCCGGGGTGGATGAGCAGTTCTTC.